This passage covers 28 T cell receptor beta chains from one sample sequenced in a study of T cells after yellow fever vaccination. TCRdb recomputed calls from the 5' RACE reads with MiXCR, one row per CDR3 protein. There are 280,000 or so distinct CDR3 sequences in the sample; 8.7% occur only once, and approximately 3.5% lies in the top ten. Sequencing used CD4+ T cells sorted from PBMCs, obtained 5 days after the yellow fever booster vaccination. These receptors all come from a man aged 18 to 30 who received the YFV17D yellow fever vaccine.

J is TRBJ2-7 and V is TRBV7-9; D gene unclear. Trimming took off 0 bases at V and 9 bases at J, with 12 bases between the two ends. The length of the CDR3 is 13 residues. Germline CDR1 and CDR2: SEHNR and FQNEAQ (reference sequence). The CDR3 DNA reads TGTGCCAGCAGCTTAGCAGAAGGGTCCGGGCAGTACTTC. Amino acids: CASSLAEGSGQYF.

To note about this clonotype: A read error is possible here, since a much larger clone lies one base away. V and J are TRBV12-5 and TRBJ1-2, with D maybe TRBD1 (5 bases). This CDR3 comprises 16 residues. The V gene's germline CDR1 is LGHNT and CDR2 FRNRAP. CDR3: CASGCQEILRDYGYSF. In DNA, the CDR3 is TGTGCTAGTGGTTGCCAAGAGATCCTCAGGGACTATGGCTACAGCTTC.

This clonotype has a handful of counts. This sequence joins TRBV19 and TRBJ2-3, with a possible D match to TRBD2 (6 bases). There are 15 residues in the CDR3. The V gene's germline CDR1 is LNHDA and CDR2 SQIVND (reference sequence). Between the trimmed V and J ends, which lost 3 bases and 6 bases, there was a span of 16 bases. CDR3 in amino acids: CASSMSVGGMDTQYF. In nucleotides, the CDR3 is TGTGCCAGTAGTATGTCCGTCGGGGGTATGGATACGCAGTATTTT.

This clonotype was counted a few times. The CDR3 loop is CASSPSGTYSSNEQFF. DNA of the CDR3: TGTGCCAGCAGCCCGTCCGGGACTTATTCGTCCAATGAGCAGTTCTTC. The chain combines TRBV9 with TRBJ2-1; D might be TRBD2 (6 bases). The CDR3 has 16 residues. V was clipped by 4 bases and J by 6 bases, with 20 bases between them. CDR1 and CDR2 (germline): SGDLS, YYNGEE.

Ten or more counts support this clonotype. The J gene is TRBJ2-5, the V gene TRBV5-1, with a tentative D call TRBD1 (6 bases). CDR3 length equals 16 residues. Between the trimmed V and J ends, which lost 0 bases and 5 bases, there was a span of 17 bases. CDR1 is SGHRS and CDR2 is YFSETQ in the germline V gene. The DNA for the CDR3 is TGCGCCAGCAGCTTGGCTGTGGGGGCCGGCGAGGAGACCCAGTACTTC. Amino acid sequence: CASSLAVGAGEETQYF.

This chain uses TRBV12-3 or TRBV12-4 with TRBJ1-5, with D possibly being TRBD1 (6 bases). Trimming stripped 2 bases from V and 6 bases from J, with 11 bases between. The CDR3 length is 14 residues. CDR3 DNA sequence: TGTGCCAGCAGTTTAAGACAGACAGGTCAGCCCCAGCATTTT. Translation: CASSLRQTGQPQHF.

This clonotype has just a few counts. This rearrangement joins TRBV5-1 to TRBJ2-2, with 9 bases identical to TRBD1. The V gene end was trimmed by 4 bases and the J gene end by 5 bases; junction bases not matched to a gene: 12. There are 17 residues in the CDR3. Germline V gives CDR1 SGHRS, CDR2 YFSETQ. CDR3 region: CASSRPPGQGGTGELFF. The CDR3, as DNA: TGCGCCAGCAGCCGCCCGCCGGGACAGGGAGGTACCGGGGAGCTGTTTTTT.

This clonotype was detected many times. The rearrangement uses TRBV2 and TRBJ2-3; D is undetermined. V lost 8 bases to trimming and J lost 6 bases, with 15 bases between them. Germline V CDR1 and CDR2: SNHLY, FYNNEI. The CDR3 has 13 residues. DNA for the CDR3: TGTGCCAGCGGAATAATACACGGGGATACGCAGTATTTT. Its protein product is CASGIIHGDTQYF.

This clonotype has just a few counts. This rearrangement joins TRBV7-9 to TRBJ1-4; the D gene is possibly TRBD1 (5 bases). Germline CDR1 is SEHNR and CDR2 is FQNEAQ (reference sequence). V was clipped by 5 bases and J by 0 bases, with 10 bases between them. The CDR3 extends over 15 amino acids. CDR3: CASSPRGATNEKLFF. In DNA, the CDR3 is TGTGCCAGCAGCCCGAGGGGAGCAACTAATGAAAAACTGTTTTTT. Drawing the rest from reference TRBV7-9 and TRBJ1-4, the complete variable domain is DTGVSQNPRHKITKRGQNVTFRCDPISEHNRLYWYRQTLGQGPEFLTYFQNEAQLEKSRLLSDRFSAERPKGSFSTLEIQRTEQGDSAMYLCASSPRGATNEKLFFGSGTQLSVL.

This clonotype has a handful of counts. The chain links TRBV25-1 to TRBJ2-3, with a weak D call TRBD2 (6 bases). Trimming removed 5 bases at V and 4 bases at J, with 13 bases between. The germline V gene has CDR1 MGHDK and CDR2 SYGVNS. The CDR3 totals 14 residues. CDR3 protein: CASSRAGPPDTQYF. CDR3 sequence (DNA): TGTGCCAGCAGTAGAGCGGGTCCCCCAGATACGCAGTATTTT.

This clonotype has ten or more counts. This sequence joins TRBV29-1 and TRBJ1-5; 7 bases agree with TRBD1. The ends lost 4 bases at V and 4 bases at J; junction bases unmatched: 4. Germline lookup yields CDR1 SQVTM and CDR2 ANQGSEA. This CDR3 has 13 amino acids. Written as DNA, the CDR3 is TGCAGCGTTGTGGAGGGGGCGAATCAGCCCCAGCATTTT. It is translated as CSVVEGANQPQHF.

The chain joins TRBV12-3 or TRBV12-4 to TRBJ1-5; D is possibly TRBD1 (6 bases). V was trimmed by 7 bases and J by 7 bases, leaving 14 bases between them. There are 13 residues in the CDR3. DNA for the CDR3: TGTGCCAGCACCGTGGGGGGGCCCCAGCCCCAGCATTTT. This sequence encodes CASTVGGPQPQHF.

This clonotype came up many times. CDR3 bases: TGTGCCAGCAGCTTTGGGACAGGGGGCACTGAAGCTTTCTTT. Protein: CASSFGTGGTEAFF. The gene calls are TRBV11-1 and TRBJ1-1; 11 nucleotides align to TRBD1. The CDR3 extends over 14 amino acids. V shed 3 bases, J shed 4 bases, and the junction held 1 base outside the gene matches. Germline loops: CDR1 SGHAT, CDR2 FQDESV (reference sequence).

The chain is built from TRBV19 and TRBJ1-1; the D gene is possibly TRBD1 (6 bases). The CDR3 runs to 14 residues. The V and J ends lost 9 bases and 2 bases respectively, with 16 bases between them. Germline lookup yields CDR1 LNHDA and CDR2 SQIVND (reference sequence). The CDR3: CASVQRTANTEAFF. The CDR3 DNA reads as TGTGCCAGCGTACAGAGGACAGCAAACACTGAAGCTTTCTTT.

The rearrangement links TRBV19 to TRBJ2-2; 8 bases are shared with TRBD2. V was clipped by 7 bases and J by 4 bases; unmatched bases: 5. The CDR3 is 14 residues long. Germline CDR1 LNHDA, CDR2 SQIVND (reference sequence). CDR3 nucleotides: TGTGCCAGTACCCCTCGGGGGGGCACCGGGGAGCTGTTTTTT. Translation gives CASTPRGGTGELFF.

The genes are TRBV2 and TRBJ2-5; 10 nucleotides match TRBD2. J was trimmed by 5 bases and V by 6 bases; bases with no gene match: 9. This CDR3 spans 15 amino acids. CDR1 and CDR2 from the germline V gene are SNHLY and FYNNEI. CDR3 region: CASSLGLARGETQYF. As DNA, the CDR3 is TGTGCCAGCAGCCTGGGACTAGCGAGAGGGGAGACCCAGTACTTC. The whole variable domain, filled in from reference TRBV2 and TRBJ2-5, reads EPEVTQTPSHQVTQMGQEVILRCVPISNHLYFYWYRQILGQKVEFLVSFYNNEISEKSEIFDDQFSVERPDGSNFTLKIRSTKLEDSAMYFCASSLGLARGETQYFGPGTRLLVL.

This clonotype was seen a handful of times. This chain connects TRBV2 to TRBJ2-1; D is undetermined. Germline V gene sequence: CDR1 SNHLY, CDR2 FYNNEI. Trimming shortened V by 8 bases and J by 4 bases, and 6 bases separated the two germline ends. The CDR3 is 11 residues long. CDR3: CASGLYNEQFF. The CDR3 region has the DNA TGTGCCAGCGGTCTGTACAATGAGCAGTTCTTC. The variable domain in full, completed from reference TRBV2 and TRBJ2-1, reads EPEVTQTPSHQVTQMGQEVILRCVPISNHLYFYWYRQILGQKVEFLVSFYNNEISEKSEIFDDQFSVERPDGSNFTLKIRSTKLEDSAMYFCASGLYNEQFFGPGTRLTVL.

The chain combines TRBV5-1 with TRBJ2-3; 10 bases line up with TRBD2. V lost 7 bases and J lost 6; bases outside the gene matches: 11. Germline V gene lookup returns CDR1 SGHRS and CDR2 YFSETQ. The CDR3 runs 15 residues. CDR3 sequence: CASEWSAGGLDTQYF. CDR3 DNA sequence: TGCGCCAGCGAGTGGTCAGCGGGGGGGCTGGATACGCAGTATTTT.

V usage is TRBV12-3 or TRBV12-4 and J usage is TRBJ2-7; D is unresolved. The CDR3 runs 11 residues. The CDR3 nucleotides are TGTTTCCGAGGTGGCTTCCACGAGCAGTACTTC. It codes for CFRGGFHEQYF.

This clonotype was seen only a few times. This rearrangement joins TRBV6-2 or TRBV6-3 to TRBJ1-1; the D is unclear. V lost 7 bases and J 2 bases, leaving 11 bases between the germline ends. Looked up from germline, CDR1 is MNHEY and CDR2 is SVGEGT. There are 13 residues in the CDR3. Here the CDR3 DNA reads TGTGCCAGCACTCAGACATTTAACACTGAAGCTTTCTTT. Its translation: CASTQTFNTEAFF.

This CDR3 reads CASSLDGERNNEQFF. CDR3 nucleotide sequence: TGTGCCAGCAGCTTGGACGGGGAAAGGAACAATGAGCAGTTCTTC. V and J are TRBV5-4 and TRBJ2-1; D is perhaps TRBD2 (5 bases). CDR1 is SGHNT, CDR2 YYREEE, per germline (reference sequence). The CDR3 covers 15 residues. With 0 bases removed from V and 5 bases from J, the gap between germline ends came to 12 bases.

The V call is TRBV5-1, the J call TRBJ2-2, with 9 bases matching TRBD1. From germline, CDR1 is SGHRS and CDR2 YFSETQ. V lost 4 bases, J lost 0 bases, and 10 bases stayed unmatched. The CDR3 is 18 residues long. The DNA for the CDR3 is TGCGCCAGCAGCCTTACCCGACAGGGGGGCTCGAACACCGGGGAGCTGTTTTTT. Its translation: CASSLTRQGGSNTGELFF.

This clonotype was recorded a few times. The chain couples TRBV12-3 or TRBV12-4 to TRBJ2-5; 7 bases are a match to TRBD2. Trimming removed 6 bases from V and 2 bases from J; junction bases left unmatched: 6. The CDR3 has 14 residues. CDR3 nucleotide sequence: TGTGCCAGCAGCCGGTTCGGGGGGCAAGAGACCCAGTACTTC. Translated: CASSRFGGQETQYF.

This clonotype appeared a few times. The CDR3 sequence is CASSETGKQGYTF. As DNA, the CDR3 is TGTGCCAGCAGTGAAACAGGGAAACAAGGCTACACCTTC. The V and J genes are TRBV6-1 and TRBJ1-2, with D possibly being TRBD1 (6 bases). V was cut by 2 bases and J by 8 bases, with 12 bases left in between. Looked up from germline, CDR1 is MNHNS and CDR2 is SASEGT. The CDR3 loop spans 13 amino acids.

There are a few counts of this clonotype. The chain recombines TRBV20-1 with TRBJ2-3; D is unresolved. The V gene's germline CDR1 is DFQATT and CDR2 SNEGSKA (reference sequence). V lost 8 bases and J lost 6, with 12 bases in between. CDR3 length equals 11 residues. CDR3 sequence reads: CSNPLGDTQYF. CDR3 coding DNA: TGCAGTAATCCCTTGGGGGATACGCAGTATTTT.

V is TRBV10-3 and J is TRBJ1-2; D is perhaps TRBD1 (6 bases). Trimming left V 2 bases short and J 3 bases short, with 13 bases between. The CDR3 is 15 residues long. The germline gives CDR1 ENHRY, CDR2 SYGVKD. For the CDR3, the DNA is TGTGCCATCAGTGAGGATCCGGGGGCGTACTATGGCTACACCTTC. Its translation: CAISEDPGAYYGYTF.

The genes are TRBV5-1 and TRBJ2-2; 7 nucleotides agree with TRBD1. This CDR3 is 15 amino acids long. CDR1 and CDR2 from the germline V gene are SGHRS and YFSETQ. V was pared by 4 bases and J by 5 bases, with 8 bases of the junction left unmatched. CDR3 bases: TGCGCCAGCAGCCCAATGACAGGGTCGACCGGGGAGCTGTTTTTT. It specifies CASSPMTGSTGELFF. Full variable domain (missing parts from reference TRBV5-1 and TRBJ2-2): KAGVTQTPRYLIKTRGQQVTLSCSPISGHRSVSWYQQTPGQGLQFLFEYFSETQRNKGNFPGRFSGRQFSNSRSEMNVSTLELGDSALYLCASSPMTGSTGELFFGEGSRLTVL.

Ten or more counts support this clonotype. V gene TRBV4-3 combines with J gene TRBJ2-1; the match to TRBD2 covers 9 bases. The germline gives CDR1 LGHNA, CDR2 YSLEER. The CDR3 has 15 residues. With V trimmed by 0 bases and J by 7 bases, 4 bases remained unmatched. CDR3: CASSQEGTSQNEQFF. CDR3 nucleotides: TGCGCCAGCAGCCAAGAGGGGACTAGCCAGAATGAGCAGTTCTTC.